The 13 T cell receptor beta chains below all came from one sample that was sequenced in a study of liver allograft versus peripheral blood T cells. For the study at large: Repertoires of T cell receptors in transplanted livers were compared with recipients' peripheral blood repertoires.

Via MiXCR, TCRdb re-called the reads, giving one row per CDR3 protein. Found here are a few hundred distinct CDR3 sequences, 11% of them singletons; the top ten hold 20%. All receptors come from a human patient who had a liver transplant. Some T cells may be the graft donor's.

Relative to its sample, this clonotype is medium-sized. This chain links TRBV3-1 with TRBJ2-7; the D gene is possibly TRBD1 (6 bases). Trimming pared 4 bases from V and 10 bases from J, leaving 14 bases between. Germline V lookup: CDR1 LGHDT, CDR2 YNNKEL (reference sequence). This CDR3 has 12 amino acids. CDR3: CASSPGQSFQYF. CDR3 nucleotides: TGTGCCAGCAGCCCTGGACAGTCGTTCCAGTACTTC.

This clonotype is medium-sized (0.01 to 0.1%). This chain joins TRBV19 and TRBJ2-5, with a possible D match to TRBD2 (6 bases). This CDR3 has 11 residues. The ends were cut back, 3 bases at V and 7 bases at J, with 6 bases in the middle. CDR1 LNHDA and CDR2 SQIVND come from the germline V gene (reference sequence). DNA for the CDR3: TGTGCCAGTAGTATGGGGGGGACCCAGTACTTC. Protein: CASSMGGTQYF.

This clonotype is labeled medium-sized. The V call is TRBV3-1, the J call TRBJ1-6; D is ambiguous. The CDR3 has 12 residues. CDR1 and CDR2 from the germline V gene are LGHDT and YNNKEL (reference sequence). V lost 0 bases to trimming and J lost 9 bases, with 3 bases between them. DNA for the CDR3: TGTGCCAGCAGCCAAGAAGGTTCACCCCTCCACTTT. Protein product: CASSQEGSPLHF.

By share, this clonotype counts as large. This CDR3 reads CASSPTGTALRNSPLHF. CDR3 DNA: TGTGCCAGCTCACCTACAGGGACGGCCTTGCGAAATTCACCCCTCCACTTT. The chain carries TRBV18 and TRBJ1-6, with a possible D match to TRBD1 (6 bases). Germline CDR1 reads KGHSH; CDR2 reads LQKENI. The CDR3 has 17 residues. Trimming removed 3 bases from V and 7 bases from J, with 19 bases in between.

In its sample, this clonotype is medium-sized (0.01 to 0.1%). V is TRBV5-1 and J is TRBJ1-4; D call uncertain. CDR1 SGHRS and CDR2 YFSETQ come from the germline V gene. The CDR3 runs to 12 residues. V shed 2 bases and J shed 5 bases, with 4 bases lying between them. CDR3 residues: CASSFGNEKLFF. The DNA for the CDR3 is TGCGCCAGCAGCTTCGGGAATGAAAAACTGTTTTTT.

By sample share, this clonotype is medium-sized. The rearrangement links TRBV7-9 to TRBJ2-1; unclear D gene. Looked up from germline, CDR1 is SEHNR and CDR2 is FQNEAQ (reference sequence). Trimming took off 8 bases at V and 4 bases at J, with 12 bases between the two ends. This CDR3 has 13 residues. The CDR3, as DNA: TGTGCCAGCTTCCGGGCACAATACAATGAGCAGTTCTTC. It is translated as CASFRAQYNEQFF.

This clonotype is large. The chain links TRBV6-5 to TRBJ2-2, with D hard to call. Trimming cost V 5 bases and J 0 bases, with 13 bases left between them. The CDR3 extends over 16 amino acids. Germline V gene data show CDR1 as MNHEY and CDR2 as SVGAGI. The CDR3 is CASSPRLVTNTGELFF. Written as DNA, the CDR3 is TGTGCCAGCAGTCCGCGTCTAGTCACGAACACCGGGGAGCTGTTTTTT.

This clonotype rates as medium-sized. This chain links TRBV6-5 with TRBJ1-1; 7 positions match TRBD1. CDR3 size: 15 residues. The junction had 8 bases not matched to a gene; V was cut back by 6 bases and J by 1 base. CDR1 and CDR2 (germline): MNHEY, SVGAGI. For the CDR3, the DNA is TGTGCCAGCAGAAGACAGGGATATTCGAACACTGAAGCTTTCTTT. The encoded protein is CASRRQGYSNTEAFF.

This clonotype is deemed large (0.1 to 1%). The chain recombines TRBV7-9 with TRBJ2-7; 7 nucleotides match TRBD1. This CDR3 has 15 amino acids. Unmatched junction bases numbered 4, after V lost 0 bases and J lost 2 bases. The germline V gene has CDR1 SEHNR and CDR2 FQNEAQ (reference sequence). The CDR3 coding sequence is TGTGCCAGCAGCTTAGCGGGGACAGCCACCTACGAGCAGTACTTC. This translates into CASSLAGTATYEQYF.

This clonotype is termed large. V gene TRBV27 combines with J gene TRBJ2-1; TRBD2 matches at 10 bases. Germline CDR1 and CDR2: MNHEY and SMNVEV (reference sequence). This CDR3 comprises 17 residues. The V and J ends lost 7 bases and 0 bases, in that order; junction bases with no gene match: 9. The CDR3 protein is CASKKRGGRGSYNEQFF. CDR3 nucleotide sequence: TGTGCCAGCAAAAAGCGGGGGGGCCGAGGCTCCTACAATGAGCAGTTCTTC.

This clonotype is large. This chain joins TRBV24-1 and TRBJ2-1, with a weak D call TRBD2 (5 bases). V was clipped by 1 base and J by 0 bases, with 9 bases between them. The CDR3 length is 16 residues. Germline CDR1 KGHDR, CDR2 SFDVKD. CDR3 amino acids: CATSDFGSPSYNEQFF. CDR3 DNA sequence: TGTGCCACCAGTGATTTTGGGAGCCCCTCCTACAATGAGCAGTTCTTC.

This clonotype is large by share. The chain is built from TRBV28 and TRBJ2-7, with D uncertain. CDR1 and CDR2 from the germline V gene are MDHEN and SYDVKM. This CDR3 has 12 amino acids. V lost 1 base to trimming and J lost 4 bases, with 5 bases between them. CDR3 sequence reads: CASSLSGYEQYF. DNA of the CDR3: TGTGCCAGCAGTTTATCTGGGTACGAGCAGTACTTC.

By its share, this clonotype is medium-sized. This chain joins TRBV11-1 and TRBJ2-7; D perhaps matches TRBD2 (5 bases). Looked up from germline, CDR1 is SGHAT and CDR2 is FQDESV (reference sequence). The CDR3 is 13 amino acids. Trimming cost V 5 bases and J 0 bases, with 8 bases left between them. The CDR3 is CASSKRDSYEQYF. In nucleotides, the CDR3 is TGTGCCAGCAGCAAACGGGACTCCTACGAGCAGTACTTC.